This TCR beta chain is from a study of T cells after yellow fever vaccination. The V end lost 7 bases, the J end lost 2 bases, and 24 bases lay between the germline ends. Germline CDR1 reads MNHEY; CDR2 reads SVGEGT. CDR3 length equals 19 residues. TCRdb reanalysed the 5' RACE reads using MiXCR and keeps one entry per CDR3 protein. The sample records under 300,000 distinct CDR3 sequences, around 6.7% being singletons. This receptor was obtained from a man aged 25 to 40 who received the YFV17D yellow fever vaccine. The V and J genes are TRBV6-2 or TRBV6-3 and TRBJ2-6; D is perhaps TRBD1 (6 bases). The material was CD4+ T cells sorted from PBMCs, obtained on the day of the yellow fever booster vaccination. This chain's CDR3 is CASNSDPGTPKPGANVLTF. Here the CDR3 DNA reads TGTGCCAGCAACTCGGATCCGGGGACACCCAAACCTGGGGCCAACGTCCTGACTTTC.